This TCR beta chain was identified during a study of blood T cell repertoires in COVID-19. Sequencing was performed with immunoSEQ multiplex PCR; in TCRdb, only in-frame clones are kept and a portion is missing. The data contain some 200,000 clones, over 75% of them singletons. The source material was peripheral blood. This receptor was identified in a woman aged 40 to 55 with acute or convalescent COVID-19.

The DNA of the CDR3 is TGTGCCAGCAGCTTTTGGGGACAGGGGGTGGGTCGGACCCAGTACTTC. Translation: CASSFWGQGVGRTQYF. The gene calls are TRBV7-3 and TRBJ2-5; TRBD1 aligns across 11 bases. Germline V gene data show CDR1 as SGHTA and CDR2 as FQGTGA. Trimming removed 3 bases from V and 7 bases from J; junction bases left unmatched: 10. The length of the CDR3 is 16 residues.